This T cell receptor beta chain came from a study of blood T cell repertoires in COVID-19. On the study more broadly: T cells, B-cell-depleted T cells, or PBMCs supplied cDNA or gDNA.

Original handling: By means of reference gene primer amplification, nucleated cell counts were estimated. Profiled with immunoSEQ multiplex PCR; TCRdb holds only in-frame clones, not every one. Clone size and V and J calls were adopted from that table, with D and trimming inferred from the DNA. This table holds some 80,000 clones, roughly 85% found once. The CDR3 spans 14 residues. The germline V gene encodes CDR1 GTSNPN and CDR2 SVGIG (reference sequence). Between the trimmed V and J ends, which lost 4 bases and 7 bases, there was a span of 17 bases. The chain is built from TRBV30 and TRBJ1-5; D gene ambiguous. The sequence derives from a man aged 55 to 70 with COVID-19, enrolled during active disease. Sequencing input: peripheral blood. In nucleotides, the CDR3 is TGTGCCTGGAAGCCCGTCGGGTATCAGCAGCCCCAGCATTTT. Residues: CAWKPVGYQQPQHF.